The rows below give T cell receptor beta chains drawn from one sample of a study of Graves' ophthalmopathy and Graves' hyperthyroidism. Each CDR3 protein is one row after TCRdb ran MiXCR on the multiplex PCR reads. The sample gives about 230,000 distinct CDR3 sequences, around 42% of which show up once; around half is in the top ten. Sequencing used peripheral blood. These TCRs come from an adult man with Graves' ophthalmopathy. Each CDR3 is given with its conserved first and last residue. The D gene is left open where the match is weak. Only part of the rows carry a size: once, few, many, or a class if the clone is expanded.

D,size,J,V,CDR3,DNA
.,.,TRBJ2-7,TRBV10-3,CASSGPQPVNEQYF,TGTGCCAGCAGTGGGCCCCAGCCGGTTAACGAGCAGTACTTC
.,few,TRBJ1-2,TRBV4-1,CASSPSAGSYGYTF,TGCGCCAGCAGCCCATCTGCGGGCAGCTATGGCTACACCTTC
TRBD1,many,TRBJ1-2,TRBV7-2,CASSLRQGGNAYGYTF,TGTGCCAGCAGCCTCCGACAGGGCGGCAATGCCTATGGCTACACCTTC
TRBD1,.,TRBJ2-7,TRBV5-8,CASSLARQGHYEQYF,TGTGCCAGCAGCTTGGCCCGACAGGGACACTACGAGCAGTACTTC
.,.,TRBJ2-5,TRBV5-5,CASSLNPTHQETQYF,TGTGCCAGCAGCTTGAATCCGACCCACCAAGAGACCCAGTACTTC
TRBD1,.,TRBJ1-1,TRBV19,CASSIIRTGEVQAFF,TGTGCCAGTAGTATAATCCGGACAGGGGAGGTTCAAGCTTTCTTT
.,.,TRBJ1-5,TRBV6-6,CASSISGSPQPQHF,TGTGCCAGCAGCATCTCCGGGAGCCCACAGCCCCAGCATTTT
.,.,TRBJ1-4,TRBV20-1,CSAREQVNEKLFF,TGCAGTGCTAGAGAGCAGGTTAATGAAAAACTGTTTTTT
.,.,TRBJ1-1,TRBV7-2,CASEEDPTLNTEAFF,TGTGCCAGCGAGGAGGACCCTACTTTGAACACTGAAGCTTTCTTT
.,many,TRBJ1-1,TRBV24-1,CATSDSRFGGEAFF,TGTGCCACCAGTGATTCTCGTTTCGGAGGTGAAGCTTTCTTT
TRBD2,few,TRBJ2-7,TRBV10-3,CASAPGLAEAYEQYF,TGTGCCAGCGCCCCGGGACTAGCGGAAGCCTACGAGCAGTACTTC
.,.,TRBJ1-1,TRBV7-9,CASISGENTEAFF,TGTGCCAGCATCTCAGGTGAGAACACTGAAGCTTTCTTT
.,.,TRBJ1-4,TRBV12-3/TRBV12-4,CASSLVVGKLFF,TGTGCCAGCAGTTTAGTTGTGGGAAAACTGTTTTTT
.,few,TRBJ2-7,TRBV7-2,CASSLGSVRSSYEQYF,TGTGCCAGCAGCTTAGGTTCGGTCAGGTCCTCCTACGAGCAGTACTTC
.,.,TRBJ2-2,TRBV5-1,CASTFNTGELFF,TGCGCCAGCACCTTTAATACCGGGGAGCTGTTTTTT
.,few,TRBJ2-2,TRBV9,CASSVQGYTGELFF,TGTGCCAGCAGCGTACAGGGGTACACCGGGGAGCTGTTTTTT
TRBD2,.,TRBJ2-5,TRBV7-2,CASSLDRTSGSKYF,TGTGCCAGCAGCTTAGATCGCACTAGCGGGAGCAAGTACTTC
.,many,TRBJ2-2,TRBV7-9,CASSFDSAGELFF,TGTGCCAGCAGCTTCGATAGTGCCGGGGAGCTGTTTTTT
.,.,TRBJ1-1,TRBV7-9,CASSFGTHTEAFF,TGTGCCAGCAGCTTTGGGACCCACACTGAAGCTTTCTTT
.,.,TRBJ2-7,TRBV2,CASVPSRGGEQYF,TGTGCCAGCGTTCCCTCACGAGGAGGCGAGCAGTACTTC
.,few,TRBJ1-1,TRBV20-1,CSASQANTEAFF,TGCAGTGCTAGTCAGGCGAACACTGAAGCTTTCTTT
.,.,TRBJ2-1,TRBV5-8,CASISPGNEQFF,TGCGCCAGCATATCCCCCGGCAATGAGCAGTTCTTC
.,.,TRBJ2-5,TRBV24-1,CATSDPRTRMSEETQYF,TGTGCCACCAGTGACCCACGGACTCGGATGAGTGAAGAGACCCAGTACTTC
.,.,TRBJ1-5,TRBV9,CASSQDPTGIPQPQHF,TGCGCCAGCAGCCAAGATCCAACGGGGATCCCTCAGCCCCAGCATTTT
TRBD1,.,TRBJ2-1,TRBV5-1,CASSSSGDRGRKRTGEQFF,TGCGCCAGCAGCTCGTCCGGTGACAGGGGGCGGAAAAGGACCGGGGAGCAGTTCTTC